The clone carrying this TCR beta chain was picked up a small number of times. Its antigen remains unidentified. The data were taken from a study of Graves' ophthalmopathy and Graves' hyperthyroidism. Study information: Peripheral blood sampling occurred at initial diagnosis, before any treatment. Study findings and constraints: Most clonotypes expanded in thyroid above 0.001 frequency were present in blood too.

Germline values: CDR1 GTSNPN, CDR2 SVGIG (reference sequence). The V end lost 0 bases, the J end lost 5 bases, and 7 bases lay between the germline ends. The CDR3 totals 13 residues. RNA transcripts yielded amplified TCR beta CDR3 regions. HTBI primers were used in a first-round RT-PCR, which preceded a second-round multiplex PCR. One entry per CDR3 protein, called by TCRdb with MiXCR from the multiplex PCR reads. The sample contains just over 600,000 distinct CDR3 sequences, about a fifth of which appear only once. This clonotype was obtained from a woman under 30 with stable Graves' hyperthyroidism. Some clones in this sample may be carry-over from other donors' samples. This chain uses TRBV30 with TRBJ2-2; the D is unclear. Sequenced: peripheral blood. DNA for the CDR3: TGTGCCTGGAGTGTTCGGATAACCGGGGAGCTGTTTTTT. Translating it yields CAWSVRITGELFF.